This T cell receptor beta chain was captured in a study of cytomegalovirus exposure and HLA in healthy donors. Study results and limitations: Association with HLA alleles at 0.05 false discovery rate was found for 16,951 TCR beta sequences in a later analysis. Most TCR sequences were uncommon, yet certain public TCRs appeared in many donors. Further analysis, carried out later, found HLA-associated TCR beta chains more clonally expanded than equally common other chains.

With respect to this clone: Its antigen is as yet unknown.

The CDR3 consists of 14 residues. The V and J ends lost 6 bases and 6 bases respectively, with 15 bases between them. CDR1 is SNHLY and CDR2 is FYNNEI in the germline V gene. Healthy bone marrow donors made up the donor group. Primers for the PCR totalled 60 Vbeta and 13 Jbeta. Clones were sequenced by immunoSEQ multiplex PCR, and TCRdb holds only the in-frame ones, with some missing. The sample includes about 110,000 clones. This chain uses TRBV2 with TRBJ2-1, with D unresolved. The sequence came from a man aged 35-49 years in good health and CMV-seropositive. Material: PBMCs. CDR3 sequence reads: CASSGSRSGNEQFF. The DNA for the CDR3 is TGTGCCAGCAGCGGAAGCAGGTCCGGCAATGAGCAGTTCTTC.